This T cell receptor beta chain was recorded in a study of blood T cell repertoires in COVID-19. The ends were cut back, 0 bases at V and 6 bases at J, with 12 bases in the middle. This CDR3 region has 15 residues. Germline loops: CDR1 LGHDT, CDR2 YNNKEL (reference sequence). Libraries were prepared by immunoSEQ multiplex PCR; TCRdb keeps only in-frame clonotypes and omits some of them. The sample contains around 430,000 clones, around nine tenths of which appear only once. The chain recombines TRBV3-1 (or the pseudogene TRBV3-2) with TRBJ1-5, with D maybe TRBD1 (5 bases). The sequencing input was PBMCs or T cells enriched from blood (not recorded which). This TCR was sampled from a woman aged 45 to 65 who had recovered from COVID-19. The CDR3 region is CASSQDAGVGQPQHF. The DNA of the CDR3 is TGTGCCAGCAGCCAAGACGCGGGGGTGGGTCAGCCCCAGCATTTT.